The sequence of this T cell receptor (beta chain) was determined in a study of pediatric ulcerative colitis. The protocol was immunoSEQ multiplex PCR, while the TCRdb copy is restricted to in-frame clones and leaves out a portion. The sample has under 5,000 clones, 90% to 95% seen once. Study-level results: Blood samples from a couple of patients yielded substantially fewer templates and were excluded from blood-rectal overlap analysis.

With respect to this clone: Its specificity is unknown.

There are 16 residues in the CDR3. Per germline, CDR1 MNHEY and CDR2 SMNVEV (reference sequence). V was clipped by 2 bases and J by 0 bases; unmatched bases: 4. Source material: blood. The clonotype was recovered from a boy younger than 18 who was a control in a study of pediatric ulcerative colitis. The chain combines TRBV27 with TRBJ2-1; 7 bases agree with TRBD2. CDR3 sequence: CASSLSLADSYNEQFF. Here the CDR3 DNA reads TGTGCCAGCAGTTTAAGCCTAGCGGACTCCTACAATGAGCAGTTCTTC.